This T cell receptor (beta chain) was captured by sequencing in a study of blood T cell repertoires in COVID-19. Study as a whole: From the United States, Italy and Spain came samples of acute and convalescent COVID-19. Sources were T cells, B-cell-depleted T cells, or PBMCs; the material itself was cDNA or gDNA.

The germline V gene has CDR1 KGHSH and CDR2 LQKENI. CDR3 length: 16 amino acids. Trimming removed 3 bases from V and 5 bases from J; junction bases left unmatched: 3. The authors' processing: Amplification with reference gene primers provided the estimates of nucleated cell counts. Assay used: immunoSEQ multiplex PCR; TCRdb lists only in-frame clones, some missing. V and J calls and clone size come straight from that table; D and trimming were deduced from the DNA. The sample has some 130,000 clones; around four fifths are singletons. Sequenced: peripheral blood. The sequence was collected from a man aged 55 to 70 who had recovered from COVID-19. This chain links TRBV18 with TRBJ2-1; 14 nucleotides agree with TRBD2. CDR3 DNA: TGTGCCAGCTCACCTCGACTAGCGGGAGGGAACAATGAGCAGTTCTTC. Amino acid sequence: CASSPRLAGGNNEQFF.